The 21 T cell receptor beta chains below all came from one sample that was sequenced in a study of blood T cell repertoires in COVID-19. Profiled with immunoSEQ multiplex PCR; TCRdb holds only in-frame clones, not every one. This sample has about 73,000 clones, with 82% found just once. The sample consisted of peripheral blood. The receptors derive from a woman in her fifties or sixties with acute or convalescent COVID-19.

This rearrangement joins TRBV9 to TRBJ1-3, with D perhaps TRBD1 (5 bases). The CDR3 is made up of 15 amino acids. Germline V lookup: CDR1 SGDLS, CDR2 YYNGEE. V was pared by 4 bases and J by 1 base, with 12 bases between. The CDR3 region has the DNA TGTGCCAGCAGCCCATACGGGGGGTCTGGAAACACCATATATTTT. Its protein is CASSPYGGSGNTIYF.

The chain couples TRBV7-2 to TRBJ2-7; 12 bases agree with TRBD2. V was clipped by 1 base and J by 8 bases; unmatched bases: 6. This CDR3 has 15 amino acids. CDR1 SGHTA and CDR2 FQGNSA come from the germline V gene. The CDR3: CASSLGLAGGVKQYF. In nucleotides, the CDR3 is TGTGCCAGCAGCTTAGGTCTAGCGGGGGGGGTGAAGCAGTACTTC.

The chain links TRBV5-1 to TRBJ2-7; 10 nucleotides agree with TRBD2. Trimming removed 4 bases from V and 2 bases from J; junction bases left unmatched: 6. Germline V gives CDR1 SGHRS, CDR2 YFSETQ. The CDR3 is 15 residues long. The CDR3: CASSPLAGTTYEQYF. The CDR3 DNA is TGCGCCAGCAGCCCACTAGCGGGGACCACCTACGAGCAGTACTTC.

The chain links TRBV5-1 to TRBJ1-2, with D unclear. Germline V gives CDR1 SGHRS, CDR2 YFSETQ. CDR3 length: 18 amino acids. With 1 base removed from V and 0 bases from J, the gap between germline ends came to 19 bases. CDR3 sequence: CASSLIARQAFTNYGYTF. DNA of the CDR3: TGCGCCAGCAGCTTGATTGCTCGGCAGGCCTTCACTAACTATGGCTACACCTTC.

V and J are TRBV30 and TRBJ2-5; perhaps TRBD2 as D (5 bases). Germline V CDR1 and CDR2: GTSNPN, SVGIG (reference sequence). The CDR3 sequence is 13 residues long. Trimming pared 4 bases from V and 0 bases from J, leaving 9 bases between. The DNA of the CDR3 is TGTGCCTGGAAGGAGCGGTACCAAGAGACCCAGTACTTC. This translates into CAWKERYQETQYF.

Here the CDR3 DNA reads TGTGCCAGACTTTCGGGAACTGAAGCTTTCTTT. Translated: CARLSGTEAFF. The chain combines TRBV2 with TRBJ1-1, with D hard to call. Germline CDR1 is SNHLY and CDR2 is FYNNEI. V shed 9 bases and J shed 5 bases, with 10 bases lying between them. This CDR3 has 11 residues.

The chain's CDR3 is CASSLRGTYNEQFF. For the CDR3, the DNA is TGTGCCAGCAGCTTACGAGGGACCTACAATGAGCAGTTCTTC. The J gene is TRBJ2-1, the V gene TRBV11-3; weak D call: TRBD2 (5 bases). The CDR3 covers 14 residues. Per the germline V gene, CDR1 is SGHNT and CDR2 is YENEEA. Trimming stripped 2 bases from V and 2 bases from J, with 7 bases between.

The V gene is TRBV9, the J gene TRBJ1-1; 8 nucleotides agree with TRBD1. Trimming took 4 bases from V and 3 from J; bases not matched to a gene: 17. CDR3 length equals 18 residues. The germline V gene has CDR1 SGDLS and CDR2 YYNGEE. The CDR3 nucleotides are TGTGCCAGCAGCCCCCGTATCCGAGACAGGGGTCTGGACACTGAAGCTTTCTTT. Encoded protein: CASSPRIRDRGLDTEAFF.

The chain carries TRBV3-1 (or the pseudogene TRBV3-2) and TRBJ2-7; unclear D gene. There are 14 residues in the CDR3. V was pared by 1 base and J by 2 bases, with 9 bases between. Germline lookup yields CDR1 LGHDT and CDR2 YNNKEL (reference sequence). The CDR3 DNA is TGTGCCAGCAGCCAAGCGACACCTACCTACGAGCAGTACTTC. This gives the protein CASSQATPTYEQYF.

V gene TRBV5-4 combines with J gene TRBJ1-2; D may be TRBD1 (6 bases). Germline-derived CDR1 and CDR2 are SGHNT and YYREEE (reference sequence). V was clipped by 3 bases and J by 4 bases, with 16 bases between them. The CDR3 sequence is 15 residues long. CDR3 sequence: CASSSGGQTSYGYTF. CDR3 nucleotides: TGTGCCAGCAGCTCGGGCGGACAGACTTCCTATGGCTACACCTTC.

The chain uses TRBV6-6 and TRBJ1-1; 8 bases align to TRBD1. The CDR3 contains 14 residues. V shed 7 bases, J shed 5 bases, and the junction held 9 bases outside the gene matches. CDR1 and CDR2 from the germline V gene are MNHNY and SVGAGI (reference sequence). The CDR3 is CASNSGGGRTEAFF. In DNA form, the CDR3 reads TGTGCCAGCAATTCAGGGGGCGGGCGGACTGAAGCTTTCTTT.

The chain joins TRBV27 to TRBJ1-1; 8 bases are shared with TRBD1. Germline CDR1 MNHEY, CDR2 SMNVEV (reference sequence). The trim removed 5 bases at V and 0 bases at J, leaving 8 bases unmatched. The CDR3 spans 16 residues. The CDR3, as DNA: TGTGCCAGCAGTCAATTAGACAGGGGAGTGAACACTGAAGCTTTCTTT. It specifies CASSQLDRGVNTEAFF.

The rearrangement joins TRBV11-2 to TRBJ1-2, with 8 positions matching TRBD1. V was pared by 5 bases and J by 8 bases, with 10 bases of the junction left unmatched. Germline V gene sequence: CDR1 SGHAT, CDR2 FQNNGV. The CDR3 is made up of 14 amino acids. The CDR3 spells CASSRGQGSWGYTF. The CDR3 coding sequence is TGTGCCAGCAGCCGCGGACAGGGCAGTTGGGGCTACACCTTC.

The chain employs TRBV6-5 and TRBJ1-1; 8 bases match TRBD1. The CDR3 has 14 residues. Germline V gene data show CDR1 as MNHEY and CDR2 as SVGAGI. After removal of 4 bases from V and 4 bases from J, the junction contained 5 bases not matched to a gene. The CDR3 protein is CASSLDRESTEAFF. The CDR3 coding sequence is TGTGCCAGCAGTTTGGACAGGGAAAGCACTGAAGCTTTCTTT.

V usage is TRBV6-2 or TRBV6-3 and J usage is TRBJ1-4; 7 nucleotides align to TRBD1. V gave up 5 bases and J gave up 5 bases; unmatched junction bases: 5. CDR1 is MNHEY, CDR2 SVGEGT, per germline. The CDR3 sequence is 14 residues long. CDR3 protein: CASSLQGMNEKLFF. The CDR3 nucleotides are TGTGCCAGCAGTCTACAGGGGATGAATGAAAAACTGTTTTTT.

This rearrangement joins TRBV19 to TRBJ1-1; TRBD1 might be the D (6 bases). CDR1 and CDR2 from the germline V gene are LNHDA and SQIVND (reference sequence). The CDR3 totals 14 residues. V was clipped by 6 bases and J by 0 bases, with 11 bases between them. CDR3 residues: CASRQGQLNTEAFF. The CDR3 DNA follows: TGTGCCAGTAGACAGGGACAACTGAACACTGAAGCTTTCTTT.

The chain employs TRBV27 and TRBJ2-1; 8 bases agree with TRBD2. The CDR3 covers 15 residues. Unmatched junction bases numbered 12, after V lost 5 bases and J lost 9 bases. Germline V gene lookup returns CDR1 MNHEY and CDR2 SMNVEV (reference sequence). The CDR3 region is CASSLLPGGAFEQFF. DNA for the CDR3: TGTGCCAGCAGTCTCCTACCCGGGGGGGCTTTTGAGCAGTTCTTC.

The CDR3 nucleotides read TGTGCCAGCAGCCAAGTATCTCGGACAGGGCCTGATACGCAGTATTTT. Protein sequence: CASSQVSRTGPDTQYF. This chain joins TRBV4-2 and TRBJ2-3; 8 bases map to TRBD1. The CDR3 covers 16 residues. The trim removed 1 base at V and 6 bases at J, leaving 9 bases unmatched. Germline CDR1 LGHNA, CDR2 YNFKEQ.

This clone was detected only once. This rearrangement joins TRBV27 to TRBJ2-7, with 9 bases aligning to TRBD1. This CDR3 comprises 14 residues. The V gene's germline CDR1 is MNHEY and CDR2 SMNVEV (reference sequence). V gave up 4 bases and J gave up 4 bases; unmatched junction bases: 5. CDR3 nucleotide sequence: TGTGCCAGCAGTTGGACCGGGACAGGGTACGAGCAGTACTTC. Translated: CASSWTGTGYEQYF.

The genes are TRBV4-2 and TRBJ2-5; D uncertain. The J call could be wrong; TRBJ2-7 is a better fit for the DNA end. The CDR3 runs 19 residues. Per germline, CDR1 LGHNA and CDR2 YNFKEQ. The CDR3 DNA is TGTGCCAGCAGCCAAGATCTGATCGGTCCGTTTATGAGCTCCTACGAGCAGTACTTC. This translates into CASSQDLIGPFMSSYEQYF.

This clone was picked up one time. The chain couples TRBV18 to TRBJ2-3; 12 bases map to TRBD2. Germline-derived CDR1 and CDR2 are KGHSH and LQKENI. V was pared by 5 bases and J by 0 bases, with 9 bases of the junction left unmatched. This CDR3 spans 18 amino acids. CDR3 amino acids: CASSFDIGTSGSTDTQYF. CDR3 nucleotides: TGTGCCAGCTCATTCGATATCGGGACTAGCGGGAGCACAGATACGCAGTATTTT.